This TCR beta chain came from a study of tissue T cells after allogeneic stem cell transplantation. Study observations and caveats: Anatomically similar tissues had similar TCR repertoires within each patient.

In regard to this clone: Its specificity is unknown.

Steroid-refractory graft-versus-host disease after allogeneic hematopoietic cell transplant qualified adults for prospective research-autopsy enrollment. Here immunoSEQ multiplex PCR was the method, and the copy in TCRdb shows in-frame clones only, minus some. In the table there are 2,500 to 3,500 clones, under 70% of which are singletons. V gave up 2 bases and J gave up 7 bases; unmatched junction bases: 10. Germline CDR1 and CDR2: WNHNN and SYGVQD (reference sequence). This CDR3 has 16 residues. The V and J genes are TRBV10-1 and TRBJ2-2; 7 nucleotides match TRBD2. The specimen comprised jejunal tissue, sampled at autopsy. The receptor's source is a male patient at least 60 years old with steroid-refractory graft-versus-host disease after an allogeneic stem cell transplant. The T cells may partly be graft donor cells. The CDR3 spells CASSELTSDLGGELFF. DNA for the CDR3: TGCGCCAGCAGTGAGCTCACTAGCGATCTTGGCGGGGAGCTGTTTTTT.